One T cell receptor (beta chain) is described in this entry. Its antigen is unidentified. The data were obtained in a study of shared clonotypes between healthy human individuals. Study-level findings and limits: In several donors, 4.5% to 5.5% of naive CD4 clonotypes appeared in common. Researchers found naive subsets generally carried larger estimated richness than memory subsets.

The V gene lost 4 bases and the J gene lost 5 bases, with 23 bases spanning the gap. The germline gives CDR1 SQVTM, CDR2 ANQGSEA. The CDR3 sequence is 16 residues long. Generated by immunoSEQ multiplex PCR, the TCRdb table keeps only in-frame clones and is missing some. The sample lists around 2,000,000 clones, roughly 91% occurring once. Naive CD8 cells lacked CD45RO, underwent positive selection for CCR7 and left out terminally differentiated effector memory CD45RA+ cells. The chain carries TRBV29-1 and TRBJ1-2; D gene ambiguous. The TCR comes from a young man in good health. Some clones in this sample may be carry-over from other donors' samples. Input material: naive CD8+ T cells from PBMCs. Here the CDR3 reads CSVVSEEYQTIYGYTF. CDR3 bases: TGCAGCGTTGTGTCTGAGGAATACCAAACGATATATGGCTACACCTTC.